The clone carrying this T cell receptor beta chain appeared a few times. Antigen: not known. The record originates from a study of CD8+CD57+ T cells in acquired aplastic anemia. Across the study: Sorted CD4+ and CD8+ cells yielded around 3.2 ug of DNA on average. An average of approximately 11 million reads for CD4+ cells was obtained from healthy donors. Findings and limits, study-wide: With respect to CD8+ Simpson's diversity, patients and controls did not differ significantly. Sharing between patients and controls was observed for about 27 CD8+ CDR3 sequences.

The V and J ends lost 4 bases and 4 bases respectively, with 10 bases between them. Germline lookup yields CDR1 SQVTM and CDR2 ANQGSEA. The CDR3 has 12 residues. It was genomic DNA that served as the template for profiling TCR beta VDJ and CDR3. TCRdb independently ran MiXCR on the reads; one entry per CDR3 protein. The repertoire holds approximately 380,000 distinct CDR3 sequences, with about two thirds as singletons. Sample: sorted CD4+, CD8+, or CD8+CD57+ T cells (not recorded which) from PBMCs. This TCR was sampled from a human donor in good health, serving as a control. The V and J genes are TRBV29-1 and TRBJ1-1, with D unclear. CDR3 sequence reads: CSVVSGSTEAFF. CDR3 nucleotides: TGCAGCGTTGTCTCCGGGAGCACTGAAGCTTTCTTT.